The clone carrying this TCR beta chain has only one observation. Antigen: not known. With 3 bases removed from V and 6 bases from J, the gap between germline ends came to 12 bases. The V gene's germline CDR1 is MNHEY and CDR2 SMNVEV (reference sequence). The CDR3 has 15 residues. The sample belongs to a study of long-term antiretroviral therapy in people with HIV. Study-level results: HIV repertoires had narrower CDR3 length ranges than controls.

Assay version v3.0 of immunoSEQ was used, and it was run at survey level. 40,000-50,000 T-cell genomes per sample were the sequencing target. Libraries were prepared by immunoSEQ multiplex PCR; TCRdb keeps only in-frame clonotypes and omits some of them. The sample has 44,000 or so clones, about 95% seen once; the top ten hold about 2.6%. For each donor, at least one pre-ART and at least two post-ART PBMC samples were available. Without exception, participants with HIV were treated in the United States. The genes are TRBV27 and TRBJ1-6; tentatively, D is TRBD1 (6 bases). This receptor was taken from a woman aged 50 to 60 with HIV. The sequencing used unsorted PBMCs, collected 3.7 years after starting antiretroviral therapy. Here the CDR3 reads CASSLDRNGNSPLHF. CDR3 nucleotide sequence: TGTGCCAGCAGTTTGGACAGAAATGGTAATTCACCCCTCCACTTT.